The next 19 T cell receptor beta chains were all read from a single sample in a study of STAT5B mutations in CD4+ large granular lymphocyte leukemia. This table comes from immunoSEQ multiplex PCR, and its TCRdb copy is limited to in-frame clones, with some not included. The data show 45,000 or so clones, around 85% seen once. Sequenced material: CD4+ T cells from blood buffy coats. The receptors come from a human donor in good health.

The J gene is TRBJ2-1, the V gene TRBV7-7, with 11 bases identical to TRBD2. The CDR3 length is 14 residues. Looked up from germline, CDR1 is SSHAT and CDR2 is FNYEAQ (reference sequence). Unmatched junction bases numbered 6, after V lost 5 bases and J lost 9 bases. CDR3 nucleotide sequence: TGTGCCAGCAGCCTCGGGACTAGCGGAAGTGAGCAGTTCTTC. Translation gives CASSLGTSGSEQFF.

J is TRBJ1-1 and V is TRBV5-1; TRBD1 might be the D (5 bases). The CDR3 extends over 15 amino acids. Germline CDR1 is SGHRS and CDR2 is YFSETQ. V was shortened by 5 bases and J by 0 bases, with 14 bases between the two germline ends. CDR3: CASRSPATVNTEAFF. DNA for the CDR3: TGCGCCAGCAGATCCCCCGCGACAGTGAACACTGAAGCTTTCTTT.

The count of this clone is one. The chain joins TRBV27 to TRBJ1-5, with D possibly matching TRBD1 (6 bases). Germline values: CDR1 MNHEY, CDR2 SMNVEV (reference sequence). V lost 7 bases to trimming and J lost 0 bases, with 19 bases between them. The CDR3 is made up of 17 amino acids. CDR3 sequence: CASNPGALLYSNQPQHF. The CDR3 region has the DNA TGTGCCAGCAACCCGGGGGCTTTACTTTATAGCAATCAGCCCCAGCATTTT.

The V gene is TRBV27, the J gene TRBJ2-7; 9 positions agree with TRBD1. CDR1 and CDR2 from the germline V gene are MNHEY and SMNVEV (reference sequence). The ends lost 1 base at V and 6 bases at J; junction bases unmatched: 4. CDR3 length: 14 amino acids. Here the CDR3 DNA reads TGTGCCAGCAGTTTATTACAGGGGGCTTCCGAGCAGTACTTC. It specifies CASSLLQGASEQYF.

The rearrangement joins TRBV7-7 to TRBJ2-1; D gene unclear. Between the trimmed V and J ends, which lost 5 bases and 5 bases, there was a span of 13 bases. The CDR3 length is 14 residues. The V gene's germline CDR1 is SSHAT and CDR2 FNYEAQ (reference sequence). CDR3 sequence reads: CASSAMGHNNEQFF. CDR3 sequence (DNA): TGTGCCAGCAGCGCAATGGGTCATAACAATGAGCAGTTCTTC.

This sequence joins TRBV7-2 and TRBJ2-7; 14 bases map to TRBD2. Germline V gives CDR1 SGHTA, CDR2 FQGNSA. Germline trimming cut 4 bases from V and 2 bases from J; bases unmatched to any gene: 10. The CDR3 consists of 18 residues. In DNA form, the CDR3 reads TGTGCCAGCAGCTCTCCGGGGACTAGCGGGAGCGTAACCTACGAGCAGTACTTC. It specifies CASSSPGTSGSVTYEQYF.

Written as DNA, the CDR3 is TGCAGCGTTGACAGGGGGTTAGGGACTGAAGCTTTCTTT. It encodes CSVDRGLGTEAFF. The genes are TRBV29-1 and TRBJ1-1; TRBD1 matches at 7 bases. The germline CDR1 and CDR2 sequences are SQVTM and ANQGSEA. V lost 3 bases and J lost 5; bases outside the gene matches: 6. The CDR3 is made up of 13 amino acids.

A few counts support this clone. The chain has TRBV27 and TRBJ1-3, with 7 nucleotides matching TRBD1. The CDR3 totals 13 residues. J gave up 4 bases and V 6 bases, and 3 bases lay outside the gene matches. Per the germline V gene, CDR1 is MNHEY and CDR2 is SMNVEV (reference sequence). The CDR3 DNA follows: TGTGCCAGCAGGATGACAGGGGGAAACACCATATATTTT. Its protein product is CASRMTGGNTIYF.

The CDR3 sequence is CASSLAGGNSPLHF. Written as DNA, the CDR3 is TGTGCCAGCAGCTTAGCAGGTGGAAATTCACCCCTCCACTTT. The chain carries TRBV7-9 and TRBJ1-6; D gene uncertain. Germline V gene lookup returns CDR1 SEHNR and CDR2 FQNEAQ (reference sequence). With 0 bases removed from V and 7 bases from J, the gap between germline ends came to 7 bases. The CDR3 spans 14 residues. Drawing the rest from reference TRBV7-9 and TRBJ1-6, the complete variable domain is DTGVSQNPRHKITKRGQNVTFRCDPISEHNRLYWYRQTLGQGPEFLTYFQNEAQLEKSRLLSDRFSAERPKGSFSTLEIQRTEQGDSAMYLCASSLAGGNSPLHFGNGTRLTVT.

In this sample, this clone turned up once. The DNA for the CDR3 is TGTGCCATCCTCGGACGAGACACAGATACGCAGTATTTT. Translating gives CAILGRDTDTQYF. The chain is built from TRBV10-3 and TRBJ2-3, with no clear D. V shed 8 bases and J shed 2 bases, with 11 bases lying between them. The germline V gene encodes CDR1 ENHRY and CDR2 SYGVKD. The CDR3 loop spans 13 amino acids.

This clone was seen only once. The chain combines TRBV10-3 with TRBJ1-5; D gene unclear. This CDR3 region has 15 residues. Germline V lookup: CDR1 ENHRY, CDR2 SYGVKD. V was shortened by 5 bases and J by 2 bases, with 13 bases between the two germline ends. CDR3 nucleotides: TGTGCCATCAGTCTGAGCCGGGATGGCAATCAGCCCCAGCATTTT. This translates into CAISLSRDGNQPQHF.

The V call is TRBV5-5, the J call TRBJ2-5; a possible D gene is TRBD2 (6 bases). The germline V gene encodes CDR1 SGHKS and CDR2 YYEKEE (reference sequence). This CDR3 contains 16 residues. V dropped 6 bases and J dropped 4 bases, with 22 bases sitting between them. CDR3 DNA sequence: TGTGCCAGCACCCCGGTGTCGGGGGTGAGAGGAGAGACCCAGTACTTC. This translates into CASTPVSGVRGETQYF.

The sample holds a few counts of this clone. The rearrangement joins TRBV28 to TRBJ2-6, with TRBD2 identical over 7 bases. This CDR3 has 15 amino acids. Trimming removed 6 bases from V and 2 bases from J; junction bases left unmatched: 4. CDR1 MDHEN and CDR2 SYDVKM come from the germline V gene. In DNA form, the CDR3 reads TGTGCCAGCAGGGGCGGGGGAACTGGGGCCAACGTCCTGACTTTC. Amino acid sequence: CASRGGGTGANVLTF.

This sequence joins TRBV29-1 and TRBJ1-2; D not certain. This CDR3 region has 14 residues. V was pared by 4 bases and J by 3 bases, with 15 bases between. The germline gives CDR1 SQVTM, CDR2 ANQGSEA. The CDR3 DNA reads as TGCAGCGTTGGAGAAAGGACTAGGGACTATGGCTACACCTTC. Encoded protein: CSVGERTRDYGYTF.

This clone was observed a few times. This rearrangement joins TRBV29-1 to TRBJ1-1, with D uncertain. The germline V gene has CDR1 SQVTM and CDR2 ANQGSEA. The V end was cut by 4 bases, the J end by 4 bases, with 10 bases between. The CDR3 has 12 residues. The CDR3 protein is CSVVAPPTEAFF. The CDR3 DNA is TGCAGCGTTGTAGCCCCTCCCACTGAAGCTTTCTTT.

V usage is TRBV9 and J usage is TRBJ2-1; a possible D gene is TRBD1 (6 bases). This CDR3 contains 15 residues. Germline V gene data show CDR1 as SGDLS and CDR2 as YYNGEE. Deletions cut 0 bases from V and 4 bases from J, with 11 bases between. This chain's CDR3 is CASSVDGGGYNEQFF. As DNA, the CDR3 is TGTGCCAGCAGCGTAGATGGGGGCGGGTACAATGAGCAGTTCTTC.

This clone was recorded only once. The CDR3 sequence is CASSPIVVPQGSSGNTIYF. CDR3 nucleotide sequence: TGTGCCAGCTCACCAATAGTAGTTCCACAGGGGAGCTCTGGAAACACCATATATTTT. This sequence joins TRBV18 and TRBJ1-3; 7 bases map to TRBD1. The CDR3 is 19 amino acids. CDR1 is KGHSH, CDR2 LQKENI, per germline. The V gene end was trimmed by 2 bases and the J gene end by 0 bases; junction bases not matched to a gene: 13.

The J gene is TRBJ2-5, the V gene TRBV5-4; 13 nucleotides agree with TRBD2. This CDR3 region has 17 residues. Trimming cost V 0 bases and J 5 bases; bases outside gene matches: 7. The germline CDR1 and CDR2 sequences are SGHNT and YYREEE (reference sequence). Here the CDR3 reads CASSLALTSGRGETQYF. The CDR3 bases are TGTGCCAGCAGCTTGGCCCTCACTAGCGGGAGGGGGGAGACCCAGTACTTC.

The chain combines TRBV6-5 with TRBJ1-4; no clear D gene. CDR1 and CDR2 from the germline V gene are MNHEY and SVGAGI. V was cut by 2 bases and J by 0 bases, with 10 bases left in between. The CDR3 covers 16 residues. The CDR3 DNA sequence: TGTGCCAGCAGTTACCCCGGGCCATCAACTAATGAAAAACTGTTTTTT. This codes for CASSYPGPSTNEKLFF.